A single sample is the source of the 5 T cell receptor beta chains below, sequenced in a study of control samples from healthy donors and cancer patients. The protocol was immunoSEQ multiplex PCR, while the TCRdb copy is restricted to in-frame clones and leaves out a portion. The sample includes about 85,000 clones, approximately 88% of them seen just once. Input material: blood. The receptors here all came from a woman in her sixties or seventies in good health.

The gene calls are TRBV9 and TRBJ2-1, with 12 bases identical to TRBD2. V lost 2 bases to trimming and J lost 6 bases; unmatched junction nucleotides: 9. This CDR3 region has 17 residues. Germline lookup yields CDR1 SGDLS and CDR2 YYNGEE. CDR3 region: CASSVTSTSGGFNEQFF. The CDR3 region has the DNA TGTGCCAGCAGCGTGACCTCTACTAGCGGGGGGTTCAATGAGCAGTTCTTC.

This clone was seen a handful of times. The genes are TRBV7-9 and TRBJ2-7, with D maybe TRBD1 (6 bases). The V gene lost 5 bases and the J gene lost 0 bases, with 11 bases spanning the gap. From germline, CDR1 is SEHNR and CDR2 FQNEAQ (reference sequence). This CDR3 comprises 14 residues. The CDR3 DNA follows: TGTGCCAGCAGCCTTGTGGGGGCCTCCTACGAGCAGTACTTC. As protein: CASSLVGASYEQYF.

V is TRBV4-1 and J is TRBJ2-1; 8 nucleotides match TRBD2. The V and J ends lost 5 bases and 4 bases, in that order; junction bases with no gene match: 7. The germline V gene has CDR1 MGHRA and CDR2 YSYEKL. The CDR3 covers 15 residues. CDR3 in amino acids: CASSSGGGTYNEQFF. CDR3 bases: TGCGCCAGCAGCTCGGGCGGGGGGACTTACAATGAGCAGTTCTTC.

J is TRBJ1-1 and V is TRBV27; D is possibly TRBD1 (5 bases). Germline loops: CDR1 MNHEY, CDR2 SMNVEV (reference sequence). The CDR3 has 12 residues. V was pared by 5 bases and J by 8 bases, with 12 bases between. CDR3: CASSPQGREAFF. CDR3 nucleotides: TGTGCCAGCAGTCCCCAGGGTAGGGAAGCTTTCTTT.

CDR3 DNA sequence: TGTGCCAGCAGTGAGGGGGGAACGGGCACTGAAGCTTTCTTT. Translation gives CASSEGGTGTEAFF. The chain links TRBV2 to TRBJ1-1, with D possibly being TRBD1 (5 bases). The CDR3 length is 14 residues. Trimming removed 3 bases at V and 4 bases at J, with 12 bases between. Per germline, CDR1 SNHLY and CDR2 FYNNEI.